This is a list of T cell receptor beta chains from one sample in a study of shared clonotypes between healthy human individuals. The repertoire was sequenced with immunoSEQ multiplex PCR; TCRdb's copy has only in-frame clones and lacks some. The sample records about 680,000 clones, around 90% being singletons. The sample was naive CD8+ T cells sorted from blood. These receptors were taken from a man under 40 in good health. CDR3s include the opening cysteine and the closing phenylalanine or tryptophan. Each record gives: V gene, D gene, J gene, clone size, CDR3 DNA, CDR3 protein. A D gene is named only where the DNA matches it firmly. Some rows mark clone size as missing; the rest say once, few, many or name a class of expanded clone.

TRBV6-5,.,TRBJ2-7,.,TGTGCCAGCAGTTACTATGGCGGAACCTACGAGCAGTACTTC,CASSYYGGTYEQYF
TRBV19,TRBD2,TRBJ2-7,.,TGTGCCAGTAGTCGGGGTGGGTTACTAGCGGGAGAGCTCAGCGGGCCCTACGAGCAGTACTTC,CASSRGGLLAGELSGPYEQYF
TRBV5-1,.,TRBJ1-1,.,TGCGCCAGCAGCCTGACGGGGGCTGCAAGGGAAGCTTTCTTT,CASSLTGAAREAFF
TRBV5-4,TRBD1,TRBJ1-4,.,TGTGCCAGCAGCTTGGCGGGACAGGGAGGTGAAAAACTGTTTTTT,CASSLAGQGGEKLFF
TRBV7-6,TRBD2,TRBJ2-1,.,TGTGCCAGCAGGGACCGGGCGGGAGTTGGGGAGCAGTTCTTC,CASRDRAGVGEQFF
TRBV7-8,.,TRBJ2-7,few,TGTGCCAGCAGCTTAGCCCTCGGCGGGGCGACCTACGAGCAGTACTTC,CASSLALGGATYEQYF
TRBV27,.,TRBJ1-5,.,TGTGCCAGCAGTTTGACCAGGGTTGAACAGCCCCAGCATTTT,CASSLTRVEQPQHF
TRBV13,TRBD1,TRBJ1-4,.,TGTGCCAGCAGCGCTGGCAGGGGGCAGGAAAAACTGTTTTTT,CASSAGRGQEKLFF
TRBV14,.,TRBJ2-7,once,TGTGCCAGCAGCCTCGGGACCTTTCATGGGGAGCAGTACTTC,CASSLGTFHGEQYF
TRBV27,.,TRBJ2-7,.,TGTGCCAGCAGTTTAGAGGGCGTGAACTCCTACGAGCAGTACTTC,CASSLEGVNSYEQYF
TRBV27,TRBD2,TRBJ2-7,.,TGTGCCAGCAGTCCCCGGACTAGCGGCTACGAGCAGTACTTC,CASSPRTSGYEQYF
TRBV6-8,TRBD1,TRBJ1-5,.,TGTGCCCAGGACAGGGGGGAAGATAGCAATCAGCCCCAGCATTTT,CAQDRGEDSNQPQHF
TRBV7-9,.,TRBJ2-5,.,TGTGCCAGCAGCACATCTGGACGGAACATAGAGACCCAGTACTTC,CASSTSGRNIETQYF
TRBV7-2,TRBD2,TRBJ2-3,.,TGTGCCAGCAGCGCTAGCGGGGGAGGCGATACGCAGTATTTT,CASSASGGGDTQYF
TRBV28,TRBD2,TRBJ2-3,.,TGTGCCAGCAGTCTGACTAGCGAATCTACGCAGTATTTT,CASSLTSESTQYF
TRBV7-9,TRBD1,TRBJ2-7,.,TGTGCCAGCAGCCGGACAGGGGTCCCCTTCGAGCAGTACTTC,CASSRTGVPFEQYF
TRBV5-4,.,TRBJ1-2,.,TGTGCCAGCAGCCGGGCAGAAGTAAGCGAGTACTATGGCTACACCTTC,CASSRAEVSEYYGYTF
TRBV15,.,TRBJ1-1,once,TGTGCCACCAGCAGGAAGCGGGGCGTGAACACTGAAGCTTTCTTT,CATSRKRGVNTEAFF
TRBV11-2,.,TRBJ2-7,.,TGTGCCAGCAGCCCCGCTCCTAGCGAAACCTACGAGCAGTACTTC,CASSPAPSETYEQYF
TRBV7-9,.,TRBJ1-1,.,TGTGCCAGCAGCTTAACGTTCCCTGAAGCTTTCTTT,CASSLTFPEAFF
TRBV19,.,TRBJ1-2,.,TGTGCCAGTAGTCTGGACGGGGGGTTTGGCTACACCTTC,CASSLDGGFGYTF
TRBV7-9,.,TRBJ2-5,.,TGTGCCAGCAGCCCAGAGGCCCAAGAGACCCAGTACTTC,CASSPEAQETQYF
TRBV7-3,TRBD2,TRBJ2-5,.,TGTGCCAGCAGCCCTGGAGCGGGAGGGCAAGAGACCCAGTACTTC,CASSPGAGGQETQYF
TRBV14,.,TRBJ1-3,.,TGTGCCAGCAGCCAAAAGGATTCAGGAAACACCATATATTTT,CASSQKDSGNTIYF
TRBV6-6,.,TRBJ2-1,.,TGTGCCAGCAGTTACTCCCCCGGGGACGCTGAGCAGTTCTTC,CASSYSPGDAEQFF
TRBV5-8,TRBD1,TRBJ2-1,.,TGTGCCAGCAGAAGACGGGACAGGGGCCTTAACAATGAGCAGTTCTTC,CASRRRDRGLNNEQFF
TRBV30,.,TRBJ1-1,.,TGTGCCTCCTATGGGACTATAGGCACTGAAGCTTTCTTT,CASYGTIGTEAFF
TRBV27,.,TRBJ2-1,.,TGTGCCAGCAGTTTATCGCCCGGGTACAATGAGCAGTTCTTC,CASSLSPGYNEQFF